The 30 T cell receptor beta chains presented below share a single source sample, sequenced in a study of blood T cells in healthy people across ages. Through a sample-barcoded 5' primer and a J-beta primer mix, a second PCR was run for roughly 6 to 11 cycles. TCRdb re-called the 5' RACE reads with MiXCR, one entry per CDR3 protein. The repertoire consists of roughly 930,000 distinct CDR3 sequences, with 45% to 50% occurring once and the leading ten covering over 10%. Material: blood. These receptors came from a man aged 30-40 years in good health.

The chain employs TRBV20-1 and TRBJ1-2; tentative D call: TRBD1 (5 bases). The CDR3 length is 16 residues. Trimming shortened V by 0 bases and J by 4 bases, and 18 bases separated the two germline ends. Germline CDR1 DFQATT, CDR2 SNEGSKA (reference sequence). Written as DNA, the CDR3 is TGCAGTGCTAGAGATCTGGACCGGTCAGGGTCCTATGGCTACACCTTC. Translating gives CSARDLDRSGSYGYTF.

The J gene is TRBJ2-4, the V gene TRBV20-1, with D possibly TRBD2 on 5 matching bases. The DNA matches TRBJ2-7 better at its end, which makes the J call doubtful. Germline V gene sequence: CDR1 DFQATT, CDR2 SNEGSKA (reference sequence). This CDR3 is 14 amino acids long. The CDR3 coding sequence is TGCAGTGCTAGCCCACCGCCGGGAACCTACGAGCAGTACTTC. It encodes CSASPPPGTYEQYF.

Remarks on this clonotype: One end of the junction is discordant with germline, which a read error may explain. This chain links TRBV12-3 or TRBV12-4 with TRBJ2-1; 8 bases line up with TRBD1. CDR3 length equals 15 residues. CDR3: CASSPRTGKGNEEFF. The CDR3 DNA reads TGTGCCAGCAGCCCTCGGACAGGGAAAGGAAATGAGGAGTTCTTC.

A note on this clonotype: Sequence at one end of the junction differs from germline and may be a read error. The J gene is TRBJ1-4, the V gene TRBV25-1; weak D call: TRBD1 (6 bases). In germline, CDR1 is MGHDK, CDR2 SYGVNS. This CDR3 is built from 17 residues. The CDR3 region is CASSEYRMSGGDERLFF. The CDR3 DNA sequence: TGTGCCAGCAGTGAATATAGAATGTCGGGGGGCGATGAAAGACTGTTTTTT.

This clonotype was seen only a few times. The chain carries TRBV9 and TRBJ2-7; 9 bases fit TRBD2. The trim removed 1 base at V and 4 bases at J, leaving 6 bases unmatched. This CDR3 has 15 amino acids. Looked up from germline, CDR1 is SGDLS and CDR2 is YYNGEE. CDR3 in DNA: TGTGCCAGCAGCGTATCGGCTAGCGGGACTTACGAGCAGTACTTC. As protein: CASSVSASGTYEQYF.

The chain joins TRBV24-1 to TRBJ2-1; a weak D match, TRBD2 (5 bases). Germline loops: CDR1 KGHDR, CDR2 SFDVKD. V lost 1 base, J lost 9 bases, and 21 bases lay in between. The CDR3 runs to 17 residues. CDR3 amino acids: CATSDLLTDSKLGEQFF. The CDR3 DNA sequence: TGTGCCACCAGTGATTTACTAACGGACTCCAAACTCGGTGAGCAGTTCTTC.

V and J are TRBV4-3 and TRBJ2-7, with TRBD1 identical over 7 bases. Germline-derived CDR1 and CDR2 are LGHNA and YSLEER. CDR3 length: 14 amino acids. The ends lost 1 base at V and 7 bases at J; junction bases unmatched: 7. The CDR3 DNA reads as TGCGCCAGCAGCCAAGGGACAGGACTGCGGGAGCAGTACTTC. Its translation: CASSQGTGLREQYF.

This clonotype came up a few times. The rearrangement uses TRBV19 and TRBJ2-1; no definite D call. The CDR3 spans 14 residues. Germline V gives CDR1 LNHDA, CDR2 SQIVND (reference sequence). Trimming took 7 bases from V and 0 from J, leaving 10 bases between them. CDR3 in DNA: TGTGCCAGTAAGTTCTCCTCCTCCTACAATGAGCAGTTCTTC. The encoded protein is CASKFSSSYNEQFF. The full variable domain, its missing parts supplied by reference TRBV19 and TRBJ2-1, is DGGITQSPKYLFRKEGQNVTLSCEQNLNHDAMYWYRQDPGQGLRLIYYSQIVNDFQKGDIAEGYSVSREKKESFPLTVTSAQKNPTAFYLCASKFSSSYNEQFFGPGTRLTVL.

V gene TRBV3-1 combines with J gene TRBJ1-6; D is uncertain. Germline loops: CDR1 LGHDT, CDR2 YNNKEL (reference sequence). Trimming cost V 0 bases and J 7 bases, with 7 bases left between them. The CDR3 has 14 residues. The DNA of the CDR3 is TGTGCCAGCAGCCAAGATATGGGGAATTCACCCCTCCACTTT. This gives the protein CASSQDMGNSPLHF. Full variable domain (missing parts from reference TRBV3-1 and TRBJ1-6): DTAVSQTPKYLVTQMGNDKSIKCEQNLGHDTMYWYKQDSKKFLKIMFSYNNKELIINETVPNRFSPKSPDKAHLNLHINSLELGDSAVYFCASSQDMGNSPLHFGNGTRLTVT.

DNA of the CDR3: TGCGCCAGCAGCCAGGGGGACGGAAGCACAGATACGCAGTATTTT. Translation gives CASSQGDGSTDTQYF. The V call is TRBV4-1, the J call TRBJ2-3; D may match TRBD1 or TRBD2 (5 bases each). In germline, CDR1 is MGHRA, CDR2 YSYEKL. V was trimmed by 3 bases and J by 0 bases, leaving 10 bases between them. This CDR3 contains 15 residues.

This clonotype turned up a few times. This chain joins TRBV20-1 and TRBJ2-3; no firm D call. The CDR3 runs 16 residues. Germline assignment: CDR1 DFQATT and CDR2 SNEGSKA (reference sequence). V lost 0 bases to trimming and J lost 5 bases, with 18 bases between them. The CDR3 loop is CSARDTNIPLGDTQYF. The CDR3 DNA is TGCAGTGCTAGAGATACAAACATCCCCTTAGGAGATACGCAGTATTTT.

This clonotype was detected a few times. The CDR3 nucleotides read TGTGCCAGCAGCTTAGCGACAGCGAGCTCCTACGAGCAGTACTTC. It encodes CASSLATASSYEQYF. The chain is built from TRBV7-2 and TRBJ2-7; perhaps TRBD1 as D (5 bases). The CDR3 has 15 residues. Germline CDR1 and CDR2: SGHTA and FQGNSA. V shed 0 bases and J shed 0 bases, with 9 bases lying between them.

The chain uses TRBV7-9 and TRBJ1-5; no clear D gene. CDR1 is SEHNR and CDR2 is FQNEAQ in the germline V gene (reference sequence). The length of the CDR3 is 15 residues. V lost 5 bases to trimming and J lost 2 bases, with 13 bases between them. CDR3 in DNA: TGTGCCAGCAGCAATACTGGGGTCGGCAATCAGCCCCAGCATTTT. Protein product: CASSNTGVGNQPQHF.

V usage is TRBV4-2 and J usage is TRBJ2-7; 12 bases agree with TRBD2. Germline V lookup: CDR1 LGHNA, CDR2 YNFKEQ. After removal of 1 base from V and 0 bases from J, the junction contained 13 bases not matched to a gene. The CDR3 consists of 20 residues. This CDR3 is CASSQASGLAGYQPSYEQYF. The DNA for the CDR3 is TGTGCCAGCAGCCAAGCTTCAGGACTAGCGGGGTACCAACCCTCCTACGAGCAGTACTTC.

This clonotype was seen a handful of times. The chain joins TRBV4-1 to TRBJ1-5; weak D call: TRBD1 (6 bases). The V and J ends lost 3 bases and 2 bases respectively, with 14 bases between them. The CDR3 sequence is 16 residues long. Germline CDR1 reads MGHRA; CDR2 reads YSYEKL. CDR3 residues: CASSQGDIGGNQPQHF. The CDR3 DNA reads as TGCGCCAGCAGCCAGGGGGACATAGGCGGCAATCAGCCCCAGCATTTT.

This clonotype was observed many times. This chain uses TRBV25-1 with TRBJ2-4, with 7 bases aligning to TRBD1. Germline trimming cut 1 base from V and 3 bases from J; bases unmatched to any gene: 9. The CDR3 is 17 amino acids. Per the germline V gene, CDR1 is MGHDK and CDR2 is SYGVNS. CDR3 region: CASSEWEDRVGKNIQYF. CDR3 coding DNA: TGTGCCAGCAGTGAATGGGAAGACAGGGTGGGCAAAAACATTCAGTACTTC.

This clonotype appeared a few times. The chain is built from TRBV27 and TRBJ2-1, with D uncertain. In germline, CDR1 is MNHEY, CDR2 SMNVEV (reference sequence). The CDR3 runs 12 residues. V was shortened by 9 bases and J by 2 bases, with 8 bases between the two germline ends. CDR3: CASAEPYNEQFF. As DNA, the CDR3 is TGTGCCAGTGCAGAGCCCTACAATGAGCAGTTCTTC.

This clonotype was detected many times. The chain couples TRBV6-6 to TRBJ2-6; D gene ambiguous. The CDR3 consists of 15 residues. Germline values: CDR1 MNHNY, CDR2 SVGAGI (reference sequence). The V end was cut by 2 bases, the J end by 0 bases, with 5 bases between. CDR3: CASSYQFSGANVLTF. The CDR3 DNA follows: TGTGCCAGCAGTTACCAGTTCTCTGGGGCCAACGTCCTGACTTTC.

This sequence joins TRBV5-5 and TRBJ2-1; D perhaps matches TRBD1 (5 bases). V was clipped by 4 bases and J by 8 bases, with 16 bases between them. From germline, CDR1 is SGHKS and CDR2 YYEKEE (reference sequence). The CDR3 extends over 14 amino acids. The CDR3 DNA sequence: TGTGCCAGCAGCGCCCTCAGGGAACACGATGAGCAGTTCTTC. Protein sequence: CASSALREHDEQFF.

The genes are TRBV24-1 and TRBJ2-3, with D perhaps matching TRBD2 (6 bases). The CDR3 totals 17 residues. CDR1 and CDR2 (germline): KGHDR, SFDVKD. Trimming removed 4 bases from V and 0 bases from J, with 16 bases in between. CDR3 nucleotide sequence: TGTGCCACCAGTGACCCGTGGAGGCGGGACAGCACAGATACGCAGTATTTT. Translated, it gives CATSDPWRRDSTDTQYF.

The chain carries TRBV28 and TRBJ2-1; 9 bases align to TRBD1. Looked up from germline, CDR1 is MDHEN and CDR2 is SYDVKM. Germline trimming cut 6 bases from V and 6 bases from J; bases unmatched to any gene: 12. The CDR3 has 16 amino acids. This chain's CDR3 is CASRGPGTGKPNEQFF. CDR3 in DNA: TGTGCCAGCAGAGGGCCCGGGACAGGGAAACCCAATGAGCAGTTCTTC. The full variable domain, completed using reference TRBV28 and TRBJ2-1, is DVKVTQSSRYLVKRTGEKVFLECVQDMDHENMFWYRQDPGLGLRLIYFSYDVKMKEKGDIPEGYSVSREKKERFSLILESASTNQTSMYLCASRGPGTGKPNEQFFGPGTRLTVL.

The genes are TRBV29-1 and TRBJ2-7, with a tentative D call TRBD2 (5 bases). V lost 5 bases and J lost 0, with 14 bases in between. Germline CDR1 and CDR2: SQVTM and ANQGSEA. The CDR3 has 14 residues. DNA of the CDR3: TGCAGCGTTCTAGGTCTAGCCAACTCCTACGAGCAGTACTTC. This gives the protein CSVLGLANSYEQYF.

The chain recombines TRBV5-1 with TRBJ2-3, with a tentative D call TRBD2 (6 bases). Trimming cost V 4 bases and J 5 bases, with 17 bases left between them. Looked up from germline, CDR1 is SGHRS and CDR2 is YFSETQ. The CDR3 contains 15 residues. The CDR3 loop is CASSRGLAQGDTQYF. The CDR3 DNA sequence: TGCGCCAGCAGCCGGGGCCTAGCGCAGGGAGATACGCAGTATTTT.

The sample holds a few counts of this clonotype. The rearrangement uses TRBV9 and TRBJ2-1, with a tentative D call TRBD2 (5 bases). V gave up 0 bases and J gave up 3 bases, with 10 bases separating them. The length of the CDR3 is 15 residues. Germline values: CDR1 SGDLS, CDR2 YYNGEE. CDR3 DNA sequence: TGTGCCAGCAGCGTAGACGGGGTCAACTACAATGAGCAGTTCTTC. Its protein product is CASSVDGVNYNEQFF.

In this sample, this clonotype turned up a few times. The chain joins TRBV4-1 to TRBJ1-2, with 10 bases identical to TRBD1. Trimming took 0 bases from V and 1 from J; bases not matched to a gene: 2. Germline lookup yields CDR1 MGHRA and CDR2 YSYEKL. This CDR3 spans 16 amino acids. CDR3 bases: TGCGCCAGCAGCCAAGAGGGACAGGGGCTTAACTATGGCTACACCTTC. Protein sequence: CASSQEGQGLNYGYTF.

This clonotype was seen more than once but under ten times. The chain combines TRBV18 with TRBJ2-3, with 8 positions matching TRBD1. Per the germline V gene, CDR1 is KGHSH and CDR2 is LQKENI. This CDR3 has 18 residues. Germline trimming cut 3 bases from V and 2 bases from J; bases unmatched to any gene: 13. DNA of the CDR3: TGTGCCAGCTCACCCTACACACGGACAGGGAGGAACACAGATACGCAGTATTTT. This translates into CASSPYTRTGRNTDTQYF. Looking up the rest from reference TRBV18 and TRBJ2-3 gives the full variable domain: NAGVMQNPRHLVRRRGQEARLRCSPMKGHSHVYWYRQLPEEGLKFMVYLQKENIIDESGMPKERFSAEFPKEGPSILRIQQVVRGDSAAYFCASSPYTRTGRNTDTQYFGPGTRLTVL.

In the case of this clonotype: One junction end disagrees with the germline gene, perhaps due to a read error. The chain combines TRBV6-1 with TRBJ1-6; D not certain. This CDR3 is built from 13 residues. Germline V gives CDR1 MNHNS, CDR2 SASEGT. The CDR3 coding sequence is TGTGCCAGCAGCGAAGACCCTAATTCACCCCTCCACTTT. It yields the protein CASSEDPNSPLHF.

This clonotype turned up a few times. This chain uses TRBV9 with TRBJ2-7, with D maybe TRBD2 (7 bases). This CDR3 region has 16 residues. Trimming cost V 0 bases and J 1 base, with 14 bases left between them. The germline gives CDR1 SGDLS, CDR2 YYNGEE. The CDR3 region is CASSVGYRGASYEQYF. CDR3 in DNA: TGTGCCAGCAGCGTAGGGTACCGGGGGGCTTCCTACGAGCAGTACTTC.

V and J are TRBV7-8 and TRBJ1-4; a weak D match, TRBD1 (6 bases). The germline V and J ends were trimmed by 5 bases and 8 bases, with 21 bases remaining between them. Germline V gene sequence: CDR1 SGHVS, CDR2 FQNEAQ. This CDR3 region has 16 residues. DNA of the CDR3: TGTGCCAGCAGCGTGGACACAGGGAACTTCGGAGAAAAACTGTTTTTT. Translation gives CASSVDTGNFGEKLFF.

This clonotype was detected only a few times. V is TRBV12-3 or TRBV12-4 and J is TRBJ2-4; 8 positions match TRBD2. The tail of the sequence fits TRBJ2-7 better, so the J call may be wrong. The CDR3 runs to 14 residues. This chain's CDR3 is CASRLGLGIYEQYF. The DNA for the CDR3 is TGTGCCAGCAGGCTGGGACTAGGGATCTACGAGCAGTACTTC.